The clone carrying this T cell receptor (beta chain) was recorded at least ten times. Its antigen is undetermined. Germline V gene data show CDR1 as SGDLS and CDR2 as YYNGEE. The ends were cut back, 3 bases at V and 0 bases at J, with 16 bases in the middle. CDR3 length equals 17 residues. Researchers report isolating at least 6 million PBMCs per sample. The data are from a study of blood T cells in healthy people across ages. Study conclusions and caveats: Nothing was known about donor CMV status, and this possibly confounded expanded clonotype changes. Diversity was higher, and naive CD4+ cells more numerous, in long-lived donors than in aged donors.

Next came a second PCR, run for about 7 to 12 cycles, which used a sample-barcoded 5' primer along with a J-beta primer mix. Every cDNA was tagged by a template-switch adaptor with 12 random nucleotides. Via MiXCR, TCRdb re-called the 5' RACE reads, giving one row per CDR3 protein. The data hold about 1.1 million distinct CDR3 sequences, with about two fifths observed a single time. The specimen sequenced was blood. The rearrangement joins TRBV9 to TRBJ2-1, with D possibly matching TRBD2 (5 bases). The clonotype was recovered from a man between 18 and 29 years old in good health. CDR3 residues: CASSGSRSGSSYNEQFF. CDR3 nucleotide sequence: TGTGCCAGCAGCGGTAGTCGGTCGGGGAGCTCCTACAATGAGCAGTTCTTC.